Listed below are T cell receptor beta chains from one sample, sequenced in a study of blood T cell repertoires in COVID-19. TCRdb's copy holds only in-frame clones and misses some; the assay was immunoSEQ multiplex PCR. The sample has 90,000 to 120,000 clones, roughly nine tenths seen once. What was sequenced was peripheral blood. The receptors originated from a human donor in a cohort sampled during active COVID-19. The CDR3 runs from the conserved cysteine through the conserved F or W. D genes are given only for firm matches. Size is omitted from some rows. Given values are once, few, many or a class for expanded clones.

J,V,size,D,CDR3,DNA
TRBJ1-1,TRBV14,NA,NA,CASSQATRVNTEAFF,TGTGCCAGCAGCCAAGCTACCCGGGTGAACACTGAAGCTTTCTTT
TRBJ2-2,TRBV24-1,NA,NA,CATSDPSTSWNTGELFF,TGTGCCACCAGTGATCCGAGCACTAGCTGGAACACCGGGGAGCTGTTTTTT
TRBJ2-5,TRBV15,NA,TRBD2,CATSRERAGGPETQYF,TGTGCCACCAGCAGAGAGAGAGCGGGAGGGCCAGAGACCCAGTACTTC
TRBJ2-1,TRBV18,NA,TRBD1,CASSPGQGFNEQFF,TGTGCCAGCTCACCGGGACAGGGCTTCAATGAGCAGTTCTTC
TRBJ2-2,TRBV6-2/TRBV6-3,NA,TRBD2,CASSSSRGGSSGELFF,TGTGCCAGCAGTTCGTCCCGAGGCGGGAGCTCCGGGGAGCTGTTTTTT
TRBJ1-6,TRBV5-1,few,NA,CASSFQGWNSPLHF,TGCGCCAGCAGCTTTCAGGGGTGGAATTCACCCCTCCACTTT
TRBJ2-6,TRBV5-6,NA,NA,CASSLAGTGANVLTF,TGTGCCAGCAGCTTGGCGGGTACTGGGGCCAACGTCCTGACTTTC
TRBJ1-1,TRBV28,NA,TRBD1,CASSPGGTGNTEAFF,TGTGCCAGCAGTCCGGGCGGGACAGGGAACACTGAAGCTTTCTTT
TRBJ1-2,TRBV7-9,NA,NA,CASSLWQGTGGYTF,TGTGCCAGCAGCTTATGGCAGGGTACGGGTGGCTACACCTTC
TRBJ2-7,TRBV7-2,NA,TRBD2,CASSPSGGVTPYEQYF,TGTGCCAGCAGCCCAAGCGGGGGCGTAACCCCCTACGAGCAGTACTTC
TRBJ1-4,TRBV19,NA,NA,CASSGQRGKKLFF,TGTGCCAGTAGTGGGCAGAGGGGGAAAAAACTGTTTTTT
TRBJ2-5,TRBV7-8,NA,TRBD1,CASSPWTGQLQETQYF,TGTGCCAGCAGCCCTTGGACAGGTCAACTGCAAGAGACCCAGTACTTC
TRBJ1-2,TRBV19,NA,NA,CASSTGGFYGYTF,TGTGCCAGTAGTACGGGGGGATTCTATGGCTACACCTTC
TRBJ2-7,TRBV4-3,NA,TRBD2,CASSPGTSGWQQYF,TGCGCCAGCAGCCCCGGGACTAGCGGGTGGCAGCAGTACTTC
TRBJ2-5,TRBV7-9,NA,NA,CASSPGWETQYF,TGTGCCAGCAGCCCAGGGTGGGAGACCCAGTACTTC
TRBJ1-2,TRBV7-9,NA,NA,CASRKSTGTNYGYTF,TGTGCCAGCAGGAAGAGCACCGGGACAAACTATGGCTACACCTTC
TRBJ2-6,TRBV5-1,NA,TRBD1,CASSGLGTDLSGANVLTF,TGCGCCAGCAGCGGACTCGGGACAGACCTATCTGGGGCCAACGTCCTGACTTTC
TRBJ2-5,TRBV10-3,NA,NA,CAISEGGSQETQYF,TGTGCCATCAGTGAGGGGGGGTCGCAAGAGACCCAGTACTTC
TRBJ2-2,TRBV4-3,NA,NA,CASSQGLRGTGELFF,TGCGCCAGCAGCCAAGGTCTCAGGGGTACCGGGGAGCTGTTTTTT
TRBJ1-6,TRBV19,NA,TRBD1,CASSGPTGYNSPLHF,TGTGCCAGTAGTGGCCCGACAGGGTATAATTCACCCCTCCACTTT
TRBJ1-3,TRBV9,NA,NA,CASSVEGLFGNTIYF,TGTGCCAGCAGCGTTGAGGGTCTTTTTGGAAACACCATATATTTT
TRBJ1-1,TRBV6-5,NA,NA,CASSLFGVVDTEAFF,TGTGCCAGCAGTCTTTTCGGGGTGGTGGACACTGAAGCTTTCTTT
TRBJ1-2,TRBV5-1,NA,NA,CASSLIPGAYGYTF,TGCGCCAGCAGCTTGATACCAGGGGCCTATGGCTACACCTTC
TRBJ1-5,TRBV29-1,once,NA,CSVLSGRDDQPQHF,TGCAGCGTTCTCTCGGGCAGGGATGATCAGCCCCAGCATTTT
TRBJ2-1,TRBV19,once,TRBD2,CASSWSSGSRDEQFF,TGTGCCAGTAGTTGGTCTAGCGGGAGTCGGGATGAGCAGTTCTTC
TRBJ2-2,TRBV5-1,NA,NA,CASSGPAGGELFF,TGCGCCAGCAGCGGGCCGGCAGGTGGGGAGCTGTTTTTT
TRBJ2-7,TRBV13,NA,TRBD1,CASSSTGTELYEQYF,TGTGCCAGCAGCTCAACCGGGACAGAACTCTACGAGCAGTACTTC
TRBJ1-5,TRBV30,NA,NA,CAWSVARSQPQHF,TGTGCCTGGAGTGTGGCCCGGAGTCAGCCCCAGCATTTT
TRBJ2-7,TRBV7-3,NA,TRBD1,CASSLGQGAYEQYF,TGTGCCAGCAGCTTAGGACAGGGGGCCTACGAGCAGTACTTC
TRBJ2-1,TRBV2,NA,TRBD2,CASSLITSGTTKHNEQFF,TGTGCCAGCAGCTTGATCACTAGCGGGACGACCAAACACAATGAGCAGTTCTTC
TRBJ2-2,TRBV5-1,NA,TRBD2,CASSSWTSGTGELFF,TGCGCCAGCAGCTCATGGACTAGTGGCACCGGGGAGCTGTTTTTT
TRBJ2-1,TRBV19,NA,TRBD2,CASTPTGGVNEQFF,TGTGCCAGTACCCCGACGGGGGGGGTCAATGAGCAGTTCTTC
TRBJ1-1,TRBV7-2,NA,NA,CASSLGRNTEAFF,TGTGCCAGCAGCTTAGGCAGAAACACTGAAGCTTTCTTT
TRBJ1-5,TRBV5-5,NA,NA,CASSLPGFDQPQHF,TGTGCCAGCAGCTTGCCGGGTTTCGATCAGCCCCAGCATTTT
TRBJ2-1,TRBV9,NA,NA,CASSPGGSYNEQFF,TGTGCCAGCAGCCCGGGTGGCTCCTACAATGAGCAGTTCTTC